This passage covers 27 T cell receptor beta chains from one sample sequenced in a study of cytomegalovirus exposure and HLA in healthy donors. PCR employed 60 Vbeta and 13 Jbeta primers. TCRdb keeps only in-frame clones here, not all; method: immunoSEQ multiplex PCR. The table has about 120,000 clones, 65% to 85% seen once; the top ten hold about 15%. The sample was PBMCs. These receptors all stem from a man in his fifties or sixties in good health and CMV-seropositive.

The rearrangement uses TRBV5-1 and TRBJ1-1; tentative D call: TRBD1 (5 bases). CDR3 length: 12 residues. Germline CDR1 and CDR2: SGHRS and YFSETQ. Trimming removed 5 bases from V and 0 bases from J, with 5 bases in between. This CDR3 reads CASRGVNTEAFF. DNA of the CDR3: TGCGCCAGCAGAGGGGTGAACACTGAAGCTTTCTTT.

DNA of the CDR3: TGTGCCAGCTCACCACGGGGACTAGCGGGGGAGCTGTTCTCTAGCACAGATACGCAGTATTTT. Amino acids: CASSPRGLAGELFSSTDTQYF. The chain joins TRBV18 to TRBJ2-3; TRBD2 agrees at 14 bases. This CDR3 region has 21 residues. The V gene's germline CDR1 is KGHSH and CDR2 LQKENI. Unmatched junction bases numbered 12, after V lost 1 base and J lost 0 bases.

The gene calls are TRBV18 and TRBJ1-6; D is perhaps TRBD1 (6 bases). This CDR3 comprises 13 residues. Trimming removed 5 bases at V and 7 bases at J, with 9 bases between. CDR1 is KGHSH and CDR2 is LQKENI in the germline V gene. CDR3 in amino acids: CASSRGTNSPLHF. The CDR3 nucleotides are TGTGCCAGCTCAAGGGGGACGAATTCACCCCTCCACTTT.

CDR3 DNA sequence: TGTGCCAGCAGTGGGTGGACAGAACTCAATTCACCCCTCCACTTT. Translated, it gives CASSGWTELNSPLHF. The chain links TRBV6-1 to TRBJ1-6, with D possibly being TRBD1 (6 bases). In germline, CDR1 is MNHNS, CDR2 SASEGT. The germline V and J ends were trimmed by 4 bases and 7 bases, with 14 bases remaining between them. The CDR3 loop spans 15 amino acids.

The chain recombines TRBV6-1 with TRBJ2-2; tentative D call: TRBD1 (6 bases). The germline gives CDR1 MNHNS, CDR2 SASEGT. Trimming cost V 7 bases and J 5 bases, with 11 bases left between them. The CDR3 extends over 13 amino acids. CDR3 DNA sequence: TGTGCCAGCACGCGCAGGGGTACCGGGGAGCTGTTTTTT. This sequence encodes CASTRRGTGELFF.

This chain joins TRBV29-1 and TRBJ1-1; weak D call: TRBD1 (5 bases). The germline CDR1 and CDR2 sequences are SQVTM and ANQGSEA. The CDR3 has 13 amino acids. V lost 6 bases, J lost 4 bases, and 15 bases lay in between. The CDR3 region has the DNA TGCAGCGTCTCCCAGGGCAAGGGCACTGAAGCTTTCTTT. It is translated as CSVSQGKGTEAFF. Based on the CDR3 plus reference TRBV29-1 and TRBJ1-1, the full variable domain is SAVISQKPSRDICQRGTSLTIQCQVDSQVTMMFWYRQQPGQSLTLIATANQGSEATYESGFVIDKFPISRPNLTFSTLTVSNMSPEDSSIYLCSVSQGKGTEAFFGQGTRLTVV.

This clone was counted between two and nine times. The rearrangement joins TRBV29-1 to TRBJ2-7; 8 nucleotides line up with TRBD1. Germline CDR1 and CDR2: SQVTM and ANQGSEA. V trimming: 8 bases; J trimming: 1 base; junction bases outside the gene matches: 7. This CDR3 has 13 residues. CDR3 sequence: CSFRTGGSYEQYF. In DNA, the CDR3 is TGCAGCTTCCGCACAGGGGGTTCCTACGAGCAGTACTTC.

Remarks on this clone: The sample carries other DNA sequences with the same CDR3. The genes are TRBV7-6 and TRBJ1-1; tentatively, D is TRBD1 (5 bases). The germline gives CDR1 SGHVS, CDR2 FNYEAQ. The CDR3 spans 14 residues. DNA for the CDR3: TGTGCTAGCTCCCTGGTGGGGGAGGGCACTGAAGCTTTCTTT. Translated, it gives CASSLVGEGTEAFF. The full variable domain, its missing parts supplied by reference TRBV7-6 and TRBJ1-1, is GAGVSQSPRYKVTKRGQDVALRCDPISGHVSLYWYRQALGQGPEFLTYFNYEAQQDKSGLPNDRFSAERPEGSISTLTIQRTEQRDSAMYRCASSLVGEGTEAFFGQGTRLTVV.

The V gene is TRBV29-1, the J gene TRBJ1-1, with 7 positions matching TRBD1. The CDR3 is 12 residues long. With 6 bases clipped from V and 0 bases from J, the junction kept 1 base outside the gene matches. The germline CDR1 and CDR2 sequences are SQVTM and ANQGSEA. CDR3 amino acids: CSVQGVNTEAFF. Here the CDR3 DNA reads TGCAGCGTCCAGGGGGTGAACACTGAAGCTTTCTTT.

V usage is TRBV2 and J usage is TRBJ1-6; 7 bases are a match to TRBD1. With V trimmed by 6 bases and J by 13 bases, 15 bases remained unmatched. Germline CDR1 reads SNHLY; CDR2 reads FYNNEI. This CDR3 is 15 amino acids long. CDR3 nucleotides: TGTGCCAGCAGCCCCGGGACAGCGGCTCGGTCGCCCCTCCACTTT. The encoded protein is CASSPGTAARSPLHF.

This sequence joins TRBV19 and TRBJ2-2; TRBD2 matches 8 bases. V lost 6 bases and J lost 4; bases outside the gene matches: 4. Germline V gene data show CDR1 as LNHDA and CDR2 as SQIVND (reference sequence). This CDR3 has 14 amino acids. Written as DNA, the CDR3 is TGTGCCAGTAGCCCCGGGACTAGCACCGGGGAGCTGTTTTTT. As protein: CASSPGTSTGELFF.

The chain has TRBV9 and TRBJ1-1, with D perhaps TRBD1 (6 bases). From germline, CDR1 is SGDLS and CDR2 YYNGEE. Trimming took 4 bases from V and 8 from J, leaving 18 bases between them. CDR3 length: 14 amino acids. The CDR3 DNA sequence: TGTGCCAGCAGCCCGGGTGATCAGGGGCTAGAAGCTTTCTTT. The encoded protein is CASSPGDQGLEAFF.

The genes are TRBV5-1 and TRBJ2-7, with 8 bases fitting TRBD2. V dropped 2 bases and J dropped 3; count of bases not matched to a gene: 7. The CDR3 covers 15 residues. The germline gives CDR1 SGHRS, CDR2 YFSETQ. In DNA form, the CDR3 reads TGCGCCAGCAGCTTAGAGTCTAGCGGGTTCTACGAGCAGTACTTC. This encodes CASSLESSGFYEQYF.

The V call is TRBV28, the J call TRBJ2-4; D possibly corresponds to TRBD1 (5 bases). Germline CDR1 and CDR2: MDHEN and SYDVKM. The CDR3 is 15 amino acids. The V end lost 6 bases, the J end lost 9 bases, and 21 bases lay between the germline ends. The CDR3 reads CASRMTAGYKGIQYF. For the CDR3, the DNA is TGTGCCAGCAGAATGACTGCAGGGTATAAGGGCATTCAGTACTTC.

Only one count was recorded for this clone. This rearrangement joins TRBV7-2 to TRBJ2-1, with TRBD2 matching 10 bases. The junction had 14 bases not matched to a gene; V was cut back by 5 bases and J by 10 bases. From germline, CDR1 is SGHTA and CDR2 FQGNSA. The CDR3 totals 16 residues. This chain's CDR3 is CASSPPGVAGGGEQFF. The CDR3 DNA sequence: TGTGCCAGCAGCCCACCGGGGGTAGCGGGGGGAGGGGAGCAGTTCTTC.

The rearrangement joins TRBV6-6 to TRBJ2-1; 7 bases match TRBD2. The V and J ends lost 0 bases and 5 bases, in that order; junction bases with no gene match: 7. CDR3 length: 16 amino acids. Germline V gene data show CDR1 as MNHNY and CDR2 as SVGAGI (reference sequence). This CDR3 reads CASSYSKRDDNNEQFF. The CDR3 DNA follows: TGTGCCAGCAGTTACTCCAAGCGGGACGACAACAATGAGCAGTTCTTC.

This chain links TRBV7-2 with TRBJ1-3; 7 positions match TRBD1. Germline CDR1 SGHTA, CDR2 FQGNSA. There are 13 residues in the CDR3. Unmatched junction bases numbered 1, after V lost 4 bases and J lost 4 bases. This CDR3 reads CASSWDRGNTIYF. The CDR3 DNA follows: TGTGCCAGCAGCTGGGACAGAGGAAACACCATATATTTT.

The genes are TRBV6-1 and TRBJ1-1; unclear D gene. This CDR3 has 14 amino acids. Germline V gene lookup returns CDR1 MNHNS and CDR2 SASEGT. V gave up 8 bases and J gave up 1 base, with 14 bases separating them. In DNA, the CDR3 is TGTGCCAGCGACGAACCGGGTCGGAACACTGAAGCTTTCTTT. Translation: CASDEPGRNTEAFF.

V usage is TRBV7-9 and J usage is TRBJ2-2; maybe TRBD1 (6 bases). CDR3 size: 14 residues. V lost 5 bases and J lost 3, with 10 bases in between. From germline, CDR1 is SEHNR and CDR2 FQNEAQ (reference sequence). CDR3 protein: CASSPGQYTGELFF. CDR3 bases: TGTGCCAGCAGCCCCGGACAGTACACCGGGGAGCTGTTTTTT.

This clone was found once. The V gene is TRBV7-8, the J gene TRBJ2-1; D gene ambiguous. The CDR3 extends over 15 amino acids. Trimming cost V 3 bases and J 4 bases, with 13 bases left between them. CDR1 and CDR2 (germline): SGHVS, FQNEAQ. The CDR3 region is CASSFNPRVYNEQFF. In DNA form, the CDR3 reads TGTGCCAGCAGCTTTAATCCTAGAGTATACAATGAGCAGTTCTTC.

The chain has TRBV7-9 and TRBJ1-3; a possible D gene is TRBD1 (6 bases). Per germline, CDR1 SEHNR and CDR2 FQNEAQ (reference sequence). The CDR3 has 16 amino acids. Trimming stripped 1 base from V and 2 bases from J, with 12 bases between. The CDR3 sequence is CASSLGGRGAGNTIYF. The CDR3, as DNA: TGTGCCAGCAGCTTAGGCGGCAGGGGCGCTGGAAACACCATATATTTT.

This rearrangement joins TRBV18 to TRBJ1-1; 7 bases align to TRBD1. Trimming took 3 bases from V and 1 from J; bases not matched to a gene: 8. There are 16 residues in the CDR3. Germline CDR1 KGHSH, CDR2 LQKENI. For the CDR3, the DNA is TGTGCCAGCTCACCTTTCTCTGGACAGGCGAACACTGAAGCTTTCTTT. Protein sequence: CASSPFSGQANTEAFF.

The V and J genes are TRBV7-6 and TRBJ2-1, with D tentatively TRBD1 (6 bases). Trimming pared 8 bases from V and 2 bases from J, leaving 16 bases between. Germline CDR1 reads SGHVS; CDR2 reads FNYEAQ. The length of the CDR3 is 15 residues. DNA of the CDR3: TGTGCCAGCCGACATCAGACAGGAGCCTACAATGAGCAGTTCTTC. Residues: CASRHQTGAYNEQFF.

With respect to this clone: Other DNA variants within this sample encode the same CDR3. V gene TRBV27 combines with J gene TRBJ2-1, with 8 bases fitting TRBD2. Germline V gives CDR1 MNHEY, CDR2 SMNVEV (reference sequence). V was pared by 4 bases and J by 8 bases, with 13 bases of the junction left unmatched. The CDR3 length is 16 residues. The CDR3 nucleotides read TGTGCCAGCAGTTATGGTCCCAGCGGGAGTTTAGATGAGCAGTTCTTC. Translated, it gives CASSYGPSGSLDEQFF.

The chain uses TRBV10-1 and TRBJ1-1; D ambiguous. The CDR3 sequence is 16 residues long. V shed 5 bases and J shed 0 bases, with 16 bases lying between them. CDR1 is WNHNN, CDR2 SYGVQD, per germline (reference sequence). The CDR3 spells CASSTGTHSVNTEAFF. CDR3 in DNA: TGCGCCAGCAGTACGGGAACCCACAGCGTGAACACTGAAGCTTTCTTT.

This sequence joins TRBV28 and TRBJ1-3; 7 bases map to TRBD1. The V and J ends lost 7 bases and 2 bases, in that order; junction bases with no gene match: 8. The CDR3 is 15 amino acids. The germline V gene has CDR1 MDHEN and CDR2 SYDVKM. CDR3 in amino acids: CASNEGATTGNTIYF. The CDR3 DNA reads TGTGCCAGCAACGAGGGGGCCACGACTGGAAACACCATATATTTT.

This chain links TRBV6-6 with TRBJ1-1, with D tentatively TRBD1 (5 bases). V lost 5 bases and J lost 1, with 8 bases in between. Germline CDR1 MNHNY, CDR2 SVGAGI (reference sequence). CDR3 length equals 13 residues. The CDR3 reads CASSDGQNTEAFF. The DNA for the CDR3 is TGTGCCAGCAGTGACGGACAGAACACTGAAGCTTTCTTT.